This T cell receptor (beta chain) appears in the sequencing data of a study of metastatic and nonmetastatic thyroid tumors. This clone was detected many times. TCRdb reanalyzed the PCR reads via MiXCR. The data contain roughly 59,000 clones, around 15% of them singletons. The entire patient cohort was treatment-naive prior to thyroid surgery. Germline trimming cut 0 bases from V and 5 bases from J; bases unmatched to any gene: 12. CDR1 is SGHRS, CDR2 YFSETQ, per germline. The CDR3 covers 17 residues. The specimen sequenced was blood. This TCR derives from a male donor with papillary thyroid cancer or a benign thyroid nodule (not recorded which). Some clones in this sample may be carry-over from other donors' samples. This rearrangement joins TRBV5-1 to TRBJ2-3; 7 bases are a match to TRBD2. CDR3 sequence (DNA): TGCGCCAGCAGCTTGGCGACTGGGGGGGTGGGTCGAGATACGCAGTATTTT. It encodes CASSLATGGVGRDTQYF.